Below are 32 T cell receptor beta chains sequenced from a single sample in a study of T cell clones after liver transplantation. Data came from immunoSEQ multiplex PCR; TCRdb stores just in-frame clones and leaves some out. The sample lists under 90,000 clones, about 80% occurring once. The sample in question was CD4+ T cells from blood, obtained before liver transplant. These receptor sequences come from a human donor who received a liver transplant.

The chain carries TRBV5-8 and TRBJ1-3; D unclear. The CDR3 contains 14 residues. Trimming took 1 base from V and 2 from J, leaving 7 bases between them. Germline lookup yields CDR1 SGHTS and CDR2 YDEGEE. CDR3 nucleotides: TGTGCCAGCAGCTTGAGGGTGGCTGGAAACACCATATATTTT. Translation: CASSLRVAGNTIYF.

This clone was recorded once. The rearrangement uses TRBV10-1 and TRBJ2-1, with TRBD2 identical over 10 bases. The CDR3 length is 15 residues. Germline V CDR1 and CDR2: WNHNN, SYGVQD (reference sequence). Trimming removed 4 bases from V and 4 bases from J; junction bases left unmatched: 4. This CDR3 is CASSATSGRYNEQFF. CDR3 coding DNA: TGCGCCAGCAGTGCGACTAGCGGGCGGTACAATGAGCAGTTCTTC.

This clone was seen a handful of times. The chain joins TRBV29-1 to TRBJ2-3, with D possibly being TRBD2 (5 bases). The CDR3 is 14 residues long. The V and J ends lost 2 bases and 0 bases respectively, with 9 bases between them. Germline CDR1 reads SQVTM; CDR2 reads ANQGSEA. As DNA, the CDR3 is TGCAGCGTTGAAAAGAGCGGTAGCACAGATACGCAGTATTTT. This codes for CSVEKSGSTDTQYF.

The chain couples TRBV28 to TRBJ1-4, with TRBD1 matching 7 bases. CDR1 MDHEN and CDR2 SYDVKM come from the germline V gene. Germline trimming cut 7 bases from V and 8 bases from J; bases unmatched to any gene: 13. The length of the CDR3 is 15 residues. The CDR3 bases are TGTGCCAGCACACCTGCCGACAGGGTTGGAGAAAAACTGTTTTTT. The encoded protein is CASTPADRVGEKLFF.

The chain is built from TRBV5-1 and TRBJ2-3, with a possible D match to TRBD1 (6 bases). Trimming took off 2 bases at V and 0 bases at J, with 10 bases between the two ends. This CDR3 has 15 amino acids. Germline V gene data show CDR1 as SGHRS and CDR2 as YFSETQ. The CDR3 DNA reads TGCGCCAGCAGCTTCGGGACACTGAGCACAGATACGCAGTATTTT. It codes for CASSFGTLSTDTQYF. Using reference TRBV5-1 and TRBJ2-3 for the parts outside the CDR3, the full variable domain is KAGVTQTPRYLIKTRGQQVTLSCSPISGHRSVSWYQQTPGQGLQFLFEYFSETQRNKGNFPGRFSGRQFSNSRSEMNVSTLELGDSALYLCASSFGTLSTDTQYFGPGTRLTVL.

This rearrangement joins TRBV4-1 to TRBJ1-5; TRBD1 aligns across 9 bases. The length of the CDR3 is 18 residues. The V and J ends lost 6 bases and 6 bases, in that order; junction bases with no gene match: 18. Per the germline V gene, CDR1 is MGHRA and CDR2 is YSYEKL. CDR3 coding DNA: TGCGCCAGCAGTTTCGTCGCCTTCCGGGACAGGGAGAGTCAGCCCCAGCATTTT. Translation gives CASSFVAFRDRESQPQHF.

The chain carries TRBV14 and TRBJ1-2; maybe TRBD1 (6 bases). This CDR3 has 14 residues. The V gene's germline CDR1 is SGHDN and CDR2 FVKESK. The ends were cut back, 3 bases at V and 8 bases at J, with 16 bases in the middle. The CDR3 protein is CASSQEIGGGGYTF. The CDR3 DNA follows: TGTGCCAGCAGCCAGGAGATCGGCGGGGGCGGCTACACCTTC.

The chain recombines TRBV4-3 with TRBJ1-2; 7 nucleotides match TRBD1. The CDR3 is made up of 15 amino acids. The ends lost 0 bases at V and 4 bases at J; junction bases unmatched: 5. Germline CDR1 and CDR2: LGHNA and YSLEER. CDR3 in DNA: TGCGCCAGCAGCCAAGAACAGGGGCTCGGCTATGGCTACACCTTC. It is translated as CASSQEQGLGYGYTF.

V gene TRBV14 combines with J gene TRBJ2-1; tentative D call: TRBD1 (6 bases). V lost 6 bases, J lost 1 base, and 22 bases lay in between. Germline loops: CDR1 SGHDN, CDR2 FVKESK. The CDR3 extends over 18 amino acids. CDR3 DNA sequence: TGTGCCAGCAGTCATCGAGTGACAGGATGGAAGTCCTACAATGAGCAGTTCTTC. This sequence encodes CASSHRVTGWKSYNEQFF.

Note on this clone: The same CDR3 arises from other DNA sequences in this sample as well. The J gene is TRBJ2-1, the V gene TRBV5-1, with D possibly TRBD1 on 7 matching bases. The germline V gene encodes CDR1 SGHRS and CDR2 YFSETQ. This CDR3 has 14 amino acids. Deletions cut 4 bases from V and 3 bases from J, with 11 bases between. CDR3 protein: CASSGGDSYNEQFF. CDR3 DNA: TGCGCCAGCAGCGGCGGGGACAGCTACAATGAGCAGTTCTTC.

V usage is TRBV11-2 and J usage is TRBJ1-1, with D uncertain. The V gene lost 5 bases and the J gene lost 2 bases, with 12 bases spanning the gap. The germline V gene has CDR1 SGHAT and CDR2 FQNNGV. CDR3 size: 14 residues. CDR3 nucleotide sequence: TGTGCCAGCAGCGCAAGCCCCACAAACACTGAAGCTTTCTTT. It yields the protein CASSASPTNTEAFF.

The chain is built from TRBV5-1 and TRBJ2-1; D ambiguous. The CDR3 loop spans 14 amino acids. V dropped 1 base and J dropped 5 bases, with 10 bases sitting between them. Germline V lookup: CDR1 SGHRS, CDR2 YFSETQ. CDR3 residues: CASSLIYRNNEQFF. The CDR3 DNA follows: TGCGCCAGCAGCTTGATTTACCGCAACAATGAGCAGTTCTTC.

The genes are TRBV13 and TRBJ2-1; D gene unclear. CDR3 length equals 13 residues. Between the trimmed V and J ends, which lost 0 bases and 8 bases, there was a span of 8 bases. Germline V gene sequence: CDR1 PRHDT, CDR2 FYEKMQ (reference sequence). The CDR3 DNA reads as TGTGCCAGCAGCTTAGGGGCCAGTTATGAGCAGTTCTTC. This translates into CASSLGASYEQFF.

This chain links TRBV7-3 with TRBJ2-3, with 9 bases fitting TRBD2. The CDR3 consists of 16 residues. From germline, CDR1 is SGHTA and CDR2 FQGTGA. With 3 bases clipped from V and 1 base from J, the junction kept 5 bases outside the gene matches. The CDR3 coding sequence is TGTGCCAGCAGCTTTTCTAGCGGGAAGGGCACAGATACGCAGTATTTT. Protein: CASSFSSGKGTDTQYF.

This chain joins TRBV19 and TRBJ1-5; TRBD1 might be the D (5 bases). CDR1 LNHDA and CDR2 SQIVND come from the germline V gene (reference sequence). This CDR3 region has 14 residues. Trimming took 9 bases from V and 0 from J, leaving 12 bases between them. In DNA, the CDR3 is TGTGCCAGGGGGGAGTCCGTTAGCAATCAGCCCCAGCATTTT. Residues: CARGESVSNQPQHF.

The chain links TRBV14 to TRBJ2-3, with 9 bases lining up with TRBD2. Looked up from germline, CDR1 is SGHDN and CDR2 is FVKESK. The length of the CDR3 is 16 residues. V was clipped by 3 bases and J by 0 bases; unmatched bases: 4. The CDR3 loop is CASSQRLAASTDTQYF. The CDR3 bases are TGTGCCAGCAGCCAGCGACTAGCGGCGAGCACAGATACGCAGTATTTT.

The chain has TRBV2 and TRBJ1-1; D not certain. The germline V and J ends were trimmed by 6 bases and 1 base, with 9 bases remaining between them. The CDR3 is 13 amino acids. Germline V CDR1 and CDR2: SNHLY, FYNNEI. The CDR3 protein is CASSVQQNTEAFF. DNA for the CDR3: TGTGCCAGCAGCGTACAGCAGAACACTGAAGCTTTCTTT.

V is TRBV7-2 and J is TRBJ2-3, with TRBD1 matching over 9 bases. V shed 5 bases, J shed 1 base, and the junction held 4 bases outside the gene matches. Germline lookup yields CDR1 SGHTA and CDR2 FQGNSA. The CDR3 spans 15 residues. The CDR3 reads CASSRRTGGTDTQYF. For the CDR3, the DNA is TGTGCCAGCAGCCGCCGGACAGGGGGCACAGATACGCAGTATTTT.

V is TRBV5-4 and J is TRBJ2-2; weak D call: TRBD2 (6 bases). The V gene's germline CDR1 is SGHNT and CDR2 YYREEE (reference sequence). The CDR3 is 16 amino acids. V lost 2 bases and J lost 1, with 12 bases in between. The CDR3 spells CASSFGGSGNTGELFF. The CDR3 DNA is TGTGCCAGCAGCTTCGGCGGTAGCGGGAACACCGGGGAGCTGTTTTTT.

The V and J genes are TRBV7-2 and TRBJ2-3; D is perhaps TRBD2 (6 bases). The V end lost 5 bases, the J end lost 1 base, and 13 bases lay between the germline ends. The CDR3 spans 15 residues. From germline, CDR1 is SGHTA and CDR2 FQGNSA. The CDR3 DNA reads TGTGCCAGCAGCACTAGGACGGGGGGCACAGATACGCAGTATTTT. Its protein is CASSTRTGGTDTQYF.

The J gene is TRBJ2-5, the V gene TRBV28, with D perhaps matching TRBD2 (5 bases). From germline, CDR1 is MDHEN and CDR2 SYDVKM. Trimming pared 3 bases from V and 4 bases from J, leaving 9 bases between. CDR3 length: 13 residues. In DNA, the CDR3 is TGTGCCAGCAGTTTGGGTCGGGGAGAGACCCAGTACTTC. Translated: CASSLGRGETQYF.

This rearrangement joins TRBV7-9 to TRBJ1-1; TRBD1 matches at 9 bases. Germline-derived CDR1 and CDR2 are SEHNR and FQNEAQ (reference sequence). CDR3 length: 15 residues. The V segment lost 1 base and the J segment 5 bases; nucleotides outside the gene matches: 5. The CDR3 DNA reads as TGTGCCAGCAGCTTAGATGGGACAGGGAGGACTGAAGCTTTCTTT. It codes for CASSLDGTGRTEAFF.

The rearrangement joins TRBV5-1 to TRBJ1-2; TRBD1 agrees at 9 bases. In germline, CDR1 is SGHRS, CDR2 YFSETQ. This CDR3 is built from 16 residues. Trimming cost V 5 bases and J 4 bases; bases outside gene matches: 12. The CDR3 sequence is CASRIVAGTGLYGYTF. In DNA form, the CDR3 reads TGCGCCAGCAGGATCGTTGCGGGGACAGGGCTCTATGGCTACACCTTC. The entire variable domain, with the rest obtained from reference TRBV5-1 and TRBJ1-2, is as follows: KAGVTQTPRYLIKTRGQQVTLSCSPISGHRSVSWYQQTPGQGLQFLFEYFSETQRNKGNFPGRFSGRQFSNSRSEMNVSTLELGDSALYLCASRIVAGTGLYGYTFGSGTRLTVV.

V and J are TRBV19 and TRBJ1-2, with D perhaps matching TRBD1 (6 bases). Germline CDR1 is LNHDA and CDR2 is SQIVND (reference sequence). The CDR3 length is 15 residues. V lost 9 bases to trimming and J lost 0 bases, with 17 bases between them. The CDR3 spells CASQQLRTANYGYTF. CDR3 coding DNA: TGTGCCAGCCAACAATTGAGGACAGCTAACTATGGCTACACCTTC.

The chain joins TRBV2 to TRBJ1-5; tentative D call: TRBD1 (5 bases). Per the germline V gene, CDR1 is SNHLY and CDR2 is FYNNEI. The CDR3 spans 15 residues. Trimming shortened V by 1 base and J by 5 bases, and 12 bases separated the two germline ends. The CDR3 sequence: CASSEEGPSHQPQHF. As DNA, the CDR3 is TGTGCCAGCAGTGAAGAGGGGCCAAGCCATCAGCCCCAGCATTTT.

There are a few counts of this clone. V gene TRBV6-1 combines with J gene TRBJ1-2; D call uncertain. V lost 6 bases and J lost 4, with 15 bases in between. CDR3 size: 14 residues. The germline V gene has CDR1 MNHNS and CDR2 SASEGT. In DNA form, the CDR3 reads TGTGCCAGCAGGACGTTAGAAGGATCCTATGGCTACACCTTC. This encodes CASRTLEGSYGYTF.

In its sample, this clone was seen a few times. V and J are TRBV7-9 and TRBJ2-1, with a possible D match to TRBD2 (6 bases). CDR3 length: 15 residues. V was pared by 4 bases and J by 7 bases, with 17 bases between. The germline V gene encodes CDR1 SEHNR and CDR2 FQNEAQ (reference sequence). The CDR3 nucleotides are TGTGCCAGCAGCTCCAGACTAGAAGGGAGGAATGAGCAGTTCTTC. Protein: CASSSRLEGRNEQFF.

In DNA, the CDR3 is TGTGCCAGTAGCCCAGGACAGGGGGCTAATCAGCCCCAGCATTTT. This sequence encodes CASSPGQGANQPQHF. The chain uses TRBV19 and TRBJ1-5; 11 bases align to TRBD1. V shed 6 bases, J shed 4 bases, and the junction held 5 bases outside the gene matches. This CDR3 is 15 amino acids long. Per germline, CDR1 LNHDA and CDR2 SQIVND (reference sequence).

V gene TRBV9 combines with J gene TRBJ2-7; 12 bases match TRBD2. V gave up 0 bases and J gave up 2 bases; unmatched junction bases: 0. Germline V gives CDR1 SGDLS, CDR2 YYNGEE. The CDR3 loop spans 15 amino acids. CDR3 in amino acids: CASSVGLAGAYEQYF. Here the CDR3 DNA reads TGTGCCAGCAGCGTAGGACTAGCGGGGGCCTACGAGCAGTACTTC. Variable domain in full (rest from reference TRBV9 and TRBJ2-7): DSGVTQTPKHLITATGQRVTLRCSPRSGDLSVYWYQQSLDQGLQFLIQYYNGEERAKGNILERFSAQQFPDLHSELNLSSLELGDSALYFCASSVGLAGAYEQYFGPGTRLTVT.

J is TRBJ2-1 and V is TRBV14, with D uncertain. V lost 2 bases and J lost 8, with 19 bases in between. Germline V gene lookup returns CDR1 SGHDN and CDR2 FVKESK. This CDR3 has 16 amino acids. For the CDR3, the DNA is TGTGCCAGCAGCCAAACCGTGAAATCCACCCTAGATGAGCAGTTCTTC. Amino acids: CASSQTVKSTLDEQFF. Together with reference TRBV14 and TRBJ2-1, the CDR3 gives the full variable domain: EAGVTQFPSHSVIEKGQTVTLRCDPISGHDNLYWYRRVMGKEIKFLLHFVKESKQDESGMPNNRFLAERTGGTYSTLKVQPAELEDSGVYFCASSQTVKSTLDEQFFGPGTRLTVL.

This rearrangement joins TRBV28 to TRBJ1-4, with D maybe TRBD1 (5 bases). The V end was cut by 5 bases, the J end by 3 bases, with 22 bases between. This CDR3 has 18 residues. Germline V gives CDR1 MDHEN, CDR2 SYDVKM. Here the CDR3 DNA reads TGTGCCAGCAGTCCCGCAGGGTCGAAGCGATCCTCTAATGAAAAACTGTTTTTT. Amino acid sequence: CASSPAGSKRSSNEKLFF.

This rearrangement joins TRBV14 to TRBJ2-1, with 12 nucleotides matching TRBD2. V lost 1 base to trimming and J lost 4 bases; unmatched junction nucleotides: 5. The CDR3 length is 17 residues. In germline, CDR1 is SGHDN, CDR2 FVKESK. As DNA, the CDR3 is TGTGCCAGCAGCCAAGGGTACGGGACTAGCGGGTACAATGAGCAGTTCTTC. The encoded protein is CASSQGYGTSGYNEQFF.